This TCR beta chain stems from a study of shared clonotypes between healthy human individuals. Overall study: Donors, aged 18 to 49, were a couple of women and three men. Study observations and caveats: Across subsets, estimated richness was generally greater for naive than for memory populations.

V was shortened by 6 bases and J by 0 bases, with 11 bases between the two germline ends. The CDR3 loop spans 15 amino acids. The germline V gene encodes CDR1 SGHTA and CDR2 FQGNSA. Using immunoSEQ multiplex PCR, the repertoire was profiled, and TCRdb retains in-frame clones only, with some absent. The data show some 1.4 million clones, around 97% seen once. Remarks on this clone: Its antigen remains unidentified.

V and J are TRBV7-2 and TRBJ2-2; D tentatively fits TRBD1 or TRBD2 (5 bases each). Specimen: naive CD4+ T cells sorted from blood. Subset: CD45RA+ positively selected. The TCR sequence derives from a man aged 25 to 40 in good health. Here the CDR3 reads CASSPGTANTGELFF. The DNA of the CDR3 is TGTGCCAGCAGTCCCGGGACGGCGAACACCGGGGAGCTGTTTTTT.